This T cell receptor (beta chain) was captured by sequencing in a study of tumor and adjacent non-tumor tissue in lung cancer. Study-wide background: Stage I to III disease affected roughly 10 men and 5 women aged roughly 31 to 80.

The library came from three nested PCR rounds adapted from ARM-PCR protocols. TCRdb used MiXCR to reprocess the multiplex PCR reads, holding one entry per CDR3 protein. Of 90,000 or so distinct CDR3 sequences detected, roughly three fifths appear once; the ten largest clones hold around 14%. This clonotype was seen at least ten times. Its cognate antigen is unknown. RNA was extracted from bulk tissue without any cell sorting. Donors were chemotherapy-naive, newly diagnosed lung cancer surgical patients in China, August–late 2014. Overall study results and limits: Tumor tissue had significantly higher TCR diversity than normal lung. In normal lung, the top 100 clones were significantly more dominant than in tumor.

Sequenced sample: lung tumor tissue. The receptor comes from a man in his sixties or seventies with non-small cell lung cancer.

The CDR3 DNA reads as TGTGCCAGCAGTCCTCAGGGGGCGCGAAAGGGCTACACCTTC. Translation gives CASSPQGARKGYTF. The chain couples TRBV12-3 or TRBV12-4 to TRBJ1-2, with 8 bases lining up with TRBD1. V shed 5 bases and J 8 bases; nucleotides not matched to a gene: 10. The CDR3 runs 14 residues.